This T cell receptor (beta chain) was profiled in a study of vaccination and CD4 T cells after COVID-19. Study details: It was a median approximately 92 days after diagnosis, with a range of 35 to 161, that post-COVID samples were drawn.

With respect to this clonotype: Its antigen remains unknown.

Sequenced with the Oncomine TCR Beta short-read assay was DNA taken from cultured CD4+ T cells. TCRdb used MiXCR to reprocess the PCR reads, holding one entry per CDR3 protein. This sample has around 26,000 distinct CDR3 sequences, with around three fifths found just once. The treatment: roughly ten-day PBMC culture with coronavirus spike peptide pools or control peptides (ViraFEST assay). Once cultured less than 11 days, CD4+ T cells underwent isolation by negative selection. The sample was CD4+ T cells from blood, cultured in vitro. The origin of this receptor is a human donor who had recovered from COVID-19.

The CDR3 nucleotides read TGTGCCAGCAGCTTGCTGGACAGGAGATATGAAAAACTGTTTTTT. This codes for CASSLLDRRYEKLFF. This chain connects TRBV5-6 to TRBJ1-4; 7 nucleotides align to TRBD1. Germline V gene sequence: CDR1 SGHDT, CDR2 YYEEEE. V lost 1 base and J lost 6; bases outside the gene matches: 6. The CDR3 sequence is 15 residues long.